Sequencing of this TCR beta chain was carried out in a study of blood T cell repertoires in COVID-19. Looking at the study overall: Some COVID-19 samples were acute and others convalescent; all came from the United States, Italy and Spain. The analysed material was cDNA or gDNA that came from T cells, B-cell-depleted T cells, or PBMCs.

The CDR3 totals 15 residues. V was clipped by 1 base and J by 3 bases; unmatched bases: 2. Per germline, CDR1 MDHEN and CDR2 SYDVKM. Source study methods: The authors estimated nucleated cell counts from reference gene primer amplification. The data were produced by immunoSEQ multiplex PCR, yet TCRdb's version contains in-frame clones alone and is incomplete. D and trimming come from the DNA, and the V and J calls and clone size come from that table. In the table there are approximately 120,000 clones, around three quarters of which are singletons. This chain uses TRBV28 with TRBJ2-7; 11 bases align to TRBD2. The specimen was peripheral blood. This clonotype originated in a human donor in a cohort sampled during active or convalescent COVID-19. In DNA form, the CDR3 reads TGTGCCAGCAGTTTATCTACTAGCGGGAGCTACGAGCAGTACTTC. Translated: CASSLSTSGSYEQYF.